Presented here are 7 T cell receptor beta chains from one specimen sequenced in a study of identical twins. TCRdb reanalysed the 5' RACE reads using MiXCR and keeps one entry per CDR3 protein. The repertoire includes 420,000 or so distinct CDR3 sequences, roughly 18% of them detected once, and approximately 12% sits in the top ten. The sequenced sample was naive T cells sorted from blood. These receptor sequences come from a man aged 50 to 60 in good health.

The rearrangement links TRBV10-3 to TRBJ1-5; TRBD1 matches at 9 bases. The germline CDR1 and CDR2 sequences are ENHRY and SYGVKD. With V trimmed by 3 bases and J by 5 bases, 8 bases remained unmatched. There are 16 residues in the CDR3. CDR3 region: CAISDRTGAVHQPQHF. For the CDR3, the DNA is TGTGCCATCAGTGATAGGACAGGGGCTGTGCATCAGCCCCAGCATTTT.

This sequence joins TRBV12-3 or TRBV12-4 and TRBJ1-4, with D perhaps TRBD1 (5 bases). V was clipped by 2 bases and J by 1 base, with 5 bases between them. The CDR3 has 14 amino acids. The CDR3 sequence: CASSLQGTNEKLFF. In DNA, the CDR3 is TGTGCCAGCAGTTTACAGGGAACTAATGAAAAACTGTTTTTT.

The gene calls are TRBV4-1 and TRBJ2-1; 7 bases are shared with TRBD2. From germline, CDR1 is MGHRA and CDR2 YSYEKL. CDR3 length: 17 amino acids. V shed 1 base, J shed 6 bases, and the junction held 12 bases outside the gene matches. Written as DNA, the CDR3 is TGCGCCAGCAGCCAAGTACCAGCGCAATGGGAGGGCAATGAGCAGTTCTTC. Encoded protein: CASSQVPAQWEGNEQFF.

This clonotype was seen ten or more times. The chain is built from TRBV11-2 and TRBJ2-5, with 8 bases fitting TRBD1. The J segment lost 4 bases and the V segment lost 4 bases, leaving 5 bases of the junction unmatched. This CDR3 region has 14 residues. Germline CDR1 and CDR2: SGHAT and FQNNGV. The CDR3 is CASSSGTGVETQYF. The CDR3 DNA reads TGTGCCAGCAGCTCCGGGACAGGAGTAGAGACCCAGTACTTC.

This clonotype was recorded a few times. This chain links TRBV27 with TRBJ1-6; 11 bases line up with TRBD1. The trim removed 6 bases at V and 6 bases at J, leaving 1 base unmatched. The CDR3 loop spans 14 amino acids. Germline lookup yields CDR1 MNHEY and CDR2 SMNVEV (reference sequence). CDR3 residues: CASRGTGGNSPLHF. The DNA for the CDR3 is TGTGCCAGCAGGGGGACAGGGGGTAATTCACCCCTCCACTTT.

This clonotype was recorded once. V usage is TRBV5-1 and J usage is TRBJ2-7; either TRBD1 or TRBD2 may supply D (5 bases each). The V gene lost 1 base and the J gene lost 4 bases, with 12 bases spanning the gap. CDR1 is SGHRS and CDR2 is YFSETQ in the germline V gene. This CDR3 comprises 14 residues. CDR3 amino acids: CASSLLGENYEQYF. CDR3 sequence (DNA): TGCGCCAGCAGCTTGTTGGGGGAAAATTACGAGCAGTACTTC.

This clonotype was counted ten times or more. The V call is TRBV20-1, the J call TRBJ2-1, with a weak D call TRBD2 (5 bases). The CDR3 has 13 residues. Germline V gene data show CDR1 as DFQATT and CDR2 as SNEGSKA (reference sequence). The ends were cut back, 5 bases at V and 8 bases at J, with 16 bases in the middle. The CDR3 nucleotides are TGCAGTGCTCCTGAGTCGGGGTTCGATGAGCAGTTCTTC. Encoded protein: CSAPESGFDEQFF.